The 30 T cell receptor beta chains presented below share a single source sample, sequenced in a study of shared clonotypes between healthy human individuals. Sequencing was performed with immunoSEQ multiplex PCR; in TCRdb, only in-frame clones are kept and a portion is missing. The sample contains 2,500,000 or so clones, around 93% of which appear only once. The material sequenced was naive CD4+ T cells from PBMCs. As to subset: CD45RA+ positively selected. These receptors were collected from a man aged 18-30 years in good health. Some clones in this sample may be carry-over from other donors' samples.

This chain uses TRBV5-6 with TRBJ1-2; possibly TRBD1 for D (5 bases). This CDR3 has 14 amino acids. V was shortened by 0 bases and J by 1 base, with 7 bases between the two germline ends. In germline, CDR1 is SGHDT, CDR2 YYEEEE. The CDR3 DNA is TGTGCCAGCAGCTTGGTTGGGGGTAACTATGGCTACACCTTC. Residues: CASSLVGGNYGYTF.

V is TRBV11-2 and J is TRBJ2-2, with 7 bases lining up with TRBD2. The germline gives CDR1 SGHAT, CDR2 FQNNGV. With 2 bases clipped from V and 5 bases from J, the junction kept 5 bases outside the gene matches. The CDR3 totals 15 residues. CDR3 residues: CASSLILGGTGELFF. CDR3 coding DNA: TGTGCCAGCAGCTTAATCCTGGGGGGGACCGGGGAGCTGTTTTTT.

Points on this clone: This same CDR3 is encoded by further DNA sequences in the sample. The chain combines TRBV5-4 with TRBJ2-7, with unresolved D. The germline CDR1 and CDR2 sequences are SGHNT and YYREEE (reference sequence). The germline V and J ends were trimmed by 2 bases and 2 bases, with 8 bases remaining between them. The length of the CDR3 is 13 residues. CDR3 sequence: CASSLGSPYEQYF. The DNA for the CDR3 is TGTGCCAGCAGCTTAGGGTCCCCCTACGAGCAGTACTTC.

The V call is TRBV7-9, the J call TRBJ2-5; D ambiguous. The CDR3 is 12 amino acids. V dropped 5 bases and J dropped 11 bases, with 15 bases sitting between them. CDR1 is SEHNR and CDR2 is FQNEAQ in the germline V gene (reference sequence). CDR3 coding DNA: TGTGCCAGCAGCCCCCGGGCCCACCGACAGTACTTC. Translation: CASSPRAHRQYF.

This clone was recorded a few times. The CDR3: CASGRVGTEAFF. Here the CDR3 DNA reads TGTGCTAGTGGGCGGGTGGGCACTGAAGCTTTCTTT. J is TRBJ1-1 and V is TRBV12-5; unclear D gene. Trimming shortened V by 6 bases and J by 4 bases, and 9 bases separated the two germline ends. Per germline, CDR1 LGHNT and CDR2 FRNRAP. This CDR3 has 12 amino acids.

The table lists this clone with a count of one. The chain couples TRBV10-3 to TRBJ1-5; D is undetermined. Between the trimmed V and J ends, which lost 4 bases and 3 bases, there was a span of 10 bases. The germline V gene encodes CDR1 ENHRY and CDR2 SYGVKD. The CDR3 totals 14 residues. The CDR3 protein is CAISAGSPNQPQHF. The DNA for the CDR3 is TGTGCCATCAGTGCGGGGTCCCCCAATCAGCCCCAGCATTTT.

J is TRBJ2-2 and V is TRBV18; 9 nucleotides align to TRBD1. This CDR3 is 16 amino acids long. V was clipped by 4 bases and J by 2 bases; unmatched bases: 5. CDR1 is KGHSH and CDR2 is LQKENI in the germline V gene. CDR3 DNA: TGTGCCAGCTCACGCCCGGGACAGGGTAACACCGGGGAGCTGTTTTTT. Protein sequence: CASSRPGQGNTGELFF.

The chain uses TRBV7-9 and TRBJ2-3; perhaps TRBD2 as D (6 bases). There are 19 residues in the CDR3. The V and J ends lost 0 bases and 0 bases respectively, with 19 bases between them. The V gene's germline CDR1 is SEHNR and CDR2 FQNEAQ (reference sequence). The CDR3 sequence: CASSLATSLLAGSTDTQYF. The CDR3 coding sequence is TGTGCCAGCAGCTTAGCGACCTCCCTTTTGGCGGGGAGCACAGATACGCAGTATTTT. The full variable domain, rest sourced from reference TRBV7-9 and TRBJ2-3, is DTGVSQNPRHKITKRGQNVTFRCDPISEHNRLYWYRQTLGQGPEFLTYFQNEAQLEKSRLLSDRFSAERPKGSFSTLEIQRTEQGDSAMYLCASSLATSLLAGSTDTQYFGPGTRLTVL.

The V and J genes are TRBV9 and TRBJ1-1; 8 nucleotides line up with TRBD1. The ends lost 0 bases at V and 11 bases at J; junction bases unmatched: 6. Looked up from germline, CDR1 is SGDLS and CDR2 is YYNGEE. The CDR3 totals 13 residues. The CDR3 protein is CASSVGGRGLAFF. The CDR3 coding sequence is TGTGCCAGCAGCGTAGGCGGCAGGGGGCTTGCTTTCTTT.

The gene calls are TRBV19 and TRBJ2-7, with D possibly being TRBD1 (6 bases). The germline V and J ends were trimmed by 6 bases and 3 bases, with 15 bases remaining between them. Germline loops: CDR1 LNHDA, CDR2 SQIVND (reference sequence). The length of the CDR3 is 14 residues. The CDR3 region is CASSRTGQYYEQYF. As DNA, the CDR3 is TGTGCCAGTAGCCGGACCGGACAGTACTACGAGCAGTACTTC.

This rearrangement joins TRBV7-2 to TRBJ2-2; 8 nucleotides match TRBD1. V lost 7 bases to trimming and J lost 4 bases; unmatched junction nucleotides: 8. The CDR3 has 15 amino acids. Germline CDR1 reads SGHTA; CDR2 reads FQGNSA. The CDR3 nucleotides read TGTGCCAGCATCACCACAGGGGGTAGCACCGGGGAGCTGTTTTTT. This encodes CASITTGGSTGELFF.

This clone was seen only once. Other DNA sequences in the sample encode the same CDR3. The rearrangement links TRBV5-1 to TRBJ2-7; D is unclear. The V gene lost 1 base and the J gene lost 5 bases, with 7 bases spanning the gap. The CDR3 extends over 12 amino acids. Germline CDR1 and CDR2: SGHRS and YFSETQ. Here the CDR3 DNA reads TGCGCCAGCAGCTTGTTGGGCCACGAGCAGTACTTC. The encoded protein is CASSLLGHEQYF.

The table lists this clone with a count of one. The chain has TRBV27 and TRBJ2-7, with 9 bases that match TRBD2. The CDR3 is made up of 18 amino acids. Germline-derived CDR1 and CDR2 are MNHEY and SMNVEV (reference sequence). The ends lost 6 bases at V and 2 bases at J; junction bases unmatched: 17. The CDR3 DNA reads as TGTGCCAGCAGCCGACGATCTGATGGGGTAGCGGGGGCCTACGAGCAGTACTTC. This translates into CASSRRSDGVAGAYEQYF.

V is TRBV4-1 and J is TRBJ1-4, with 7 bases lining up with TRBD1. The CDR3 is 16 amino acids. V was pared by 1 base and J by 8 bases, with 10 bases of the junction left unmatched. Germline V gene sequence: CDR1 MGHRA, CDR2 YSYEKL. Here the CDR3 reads CASSQGGRDRGEKLFF. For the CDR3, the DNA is TGCGCCAGCAGCCAAGGAGGCCGGGACAGAGGGGAAAAACTGTTTTTT.

This chain's CDR3 is CASSNLAASSYNEQFF. CDR3 nucleotides: TGTGCCAGCAGCAACCTAGCGGCAAGCTCCTACAATGAGCAGTTCTTC. The chain employs TRBV5-4 and TRBJ2-1; TRBD2 aligns across 7 bases. CDR3 length: 16 residues. CDR1 and CDR2 from the germline V gene are SGHNT and YYREEE (reference sequence). V was clipped by 4 bases and J by 0 bases; unmatched bases: 7.

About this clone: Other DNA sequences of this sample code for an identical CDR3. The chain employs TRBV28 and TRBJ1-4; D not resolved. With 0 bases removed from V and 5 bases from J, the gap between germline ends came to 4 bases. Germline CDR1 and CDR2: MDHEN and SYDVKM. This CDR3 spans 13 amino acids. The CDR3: CASSLWANEKLFF. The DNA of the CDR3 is TGTGCCAGCAGTTTATGGGCGAATGAAAAACTGTTTTTT.

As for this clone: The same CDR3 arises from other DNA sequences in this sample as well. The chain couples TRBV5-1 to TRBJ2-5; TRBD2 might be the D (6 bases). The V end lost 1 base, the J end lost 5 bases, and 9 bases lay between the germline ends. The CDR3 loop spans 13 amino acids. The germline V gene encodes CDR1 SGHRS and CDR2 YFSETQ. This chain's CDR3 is CASSLRAGETQYF. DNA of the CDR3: TGCGCCAGCAGCTTGCGGGCGGGGGAGACCCAGTACTTC.

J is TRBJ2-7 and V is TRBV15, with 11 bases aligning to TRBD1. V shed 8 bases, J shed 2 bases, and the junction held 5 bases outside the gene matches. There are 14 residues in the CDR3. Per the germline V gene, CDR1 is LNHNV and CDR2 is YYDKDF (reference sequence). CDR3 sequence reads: CATRRGQGAYEQYF. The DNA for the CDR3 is TGTGCCACCCGTCGGGGACAGGGGGCCTACGAGCAGTACTTC. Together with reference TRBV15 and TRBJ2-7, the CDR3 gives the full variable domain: DAMVIQNPRYQVTQFGKPVTLSCSQTLNHNVMYWYQQKSSQAPKLLFHYYDKDFNNEADTPDNFQSRRPNTSFCFLDIRSPGLGDTAMYLCATRRGQGAYEQYFGPGTRLTVT.

The CDR3 here is CASSPRLGSDNEQFF. Here the CDR3 DNA reads TGTGCCAGCTCACCACGACTAGGTTCGGACAATGAGCAGTTCTTC. J is TRBJ2-1 and V is TRBV18; maybe TRBD2 (6 bases). Deletions cut 1 base from V and 5 bases from J, with 12 bases between. CDR3 length: 15 amino acids. Germline-derived CDR1 and CDR2 are KGHSH and LQKENI. Full variable domain (remainder filled in from reference TRBV18 and TRBJ2-1): NAGVMQNPRHLVRRRGQEARLRCSPMKGHSHVYWYRQLPEEGLKFMVYLQKENIIDESGMPKERFSAEFPKEGPSILRIQQVVRGDSAAYFCASSPRLGSDNEQFFGPGTRLTVL.

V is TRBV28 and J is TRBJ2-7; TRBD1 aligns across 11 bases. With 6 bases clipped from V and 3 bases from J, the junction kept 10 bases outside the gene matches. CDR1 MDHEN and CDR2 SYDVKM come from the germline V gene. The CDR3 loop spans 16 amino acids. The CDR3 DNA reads TGTGCCAGCAGCCACCCACTAGGGACAGGGGGCTACGAGCAGTACTTC. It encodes CASSHPLGTGGYEQYF.

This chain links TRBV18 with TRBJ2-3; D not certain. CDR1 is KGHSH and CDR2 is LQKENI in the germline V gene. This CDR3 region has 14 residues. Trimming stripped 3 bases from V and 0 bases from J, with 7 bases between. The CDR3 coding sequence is TGTGCCAGCTCACCGGCCAGCAGCACAGATACGCAGTATTTT. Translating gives CASSPASSTDTQYF.

CDR3 sequence: CSAAGAGPNEKLFF. The CDR3 nucleotides are TGCAGCGCCGCGGGGGCAGGACCTAATGAAAAACTGTTTTTT. V usage is TRBV29-1 and J usage is TRBJ1-4; weak D call: TRBD1 (6 bases). Germline V CDR1 and CDR2: SQVTM, ANQGSEA. Trimming pared 7 bases from V and 3 bases from J, leaving 15 bases between. The CDR3 totals 14 residues.

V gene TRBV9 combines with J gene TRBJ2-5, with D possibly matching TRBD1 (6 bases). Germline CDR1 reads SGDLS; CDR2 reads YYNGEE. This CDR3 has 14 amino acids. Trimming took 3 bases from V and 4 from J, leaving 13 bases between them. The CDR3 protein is CASSEQGIGETQYF. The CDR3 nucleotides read TGTGCCAGCAGCGAACAGGGTATCGGAGAGACCCAGTACTTC.

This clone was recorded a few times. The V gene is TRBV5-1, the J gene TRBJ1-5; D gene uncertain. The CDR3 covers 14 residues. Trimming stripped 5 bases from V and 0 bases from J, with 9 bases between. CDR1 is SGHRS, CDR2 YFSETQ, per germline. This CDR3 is CASSDGDSNQPQHF. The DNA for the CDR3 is TGCGCCAGCAGTGATGGAGATAGCAATCAGCCCCAGCATTTT.

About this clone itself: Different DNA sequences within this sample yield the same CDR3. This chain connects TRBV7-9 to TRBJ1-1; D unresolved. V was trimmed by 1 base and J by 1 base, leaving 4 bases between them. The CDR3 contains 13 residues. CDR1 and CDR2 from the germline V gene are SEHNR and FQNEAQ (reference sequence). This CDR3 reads CASSLGENTEAFF. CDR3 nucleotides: TGTGCCAGCAGCTTAGGGGAGAACACTGAAGCTTTCTTT.

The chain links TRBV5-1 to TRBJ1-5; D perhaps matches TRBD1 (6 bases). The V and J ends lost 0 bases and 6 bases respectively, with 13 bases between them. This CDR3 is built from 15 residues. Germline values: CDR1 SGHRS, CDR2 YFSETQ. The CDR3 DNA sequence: TGCGCCAGCAGCTTGGACACAGGGTCAGCTCAGCCCCAGCATTTT. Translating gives CASSLDTGSAQPQHF. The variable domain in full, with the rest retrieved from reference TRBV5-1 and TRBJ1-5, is KAGVTQTPRYLIKTRGQQVTLSCSPISGHRSVSWYQQTPGQGLQFLFEYFSETQRNKGNFPGRFSGRQFSNSRSEMNVSTLELGDSALYLCASSLDTGSAQPQHFGDGTRLSIL.

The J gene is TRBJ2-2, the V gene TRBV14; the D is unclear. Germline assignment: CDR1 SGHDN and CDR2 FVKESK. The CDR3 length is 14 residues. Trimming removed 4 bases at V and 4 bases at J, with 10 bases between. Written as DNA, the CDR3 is TGTGCCAGCAGCCGGCAGCCGACCACCGGGGAGCTGTTTTTT. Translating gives CASSRQPTTGELFF.

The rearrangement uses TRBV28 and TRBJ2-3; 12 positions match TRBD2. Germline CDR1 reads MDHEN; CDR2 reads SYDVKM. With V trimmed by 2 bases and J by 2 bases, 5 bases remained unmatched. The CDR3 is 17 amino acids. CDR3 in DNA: TGTGCCAGCAGTTTAGGCCCTAGCGGGAGGGACACAGATACGCAGTATTTT. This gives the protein CASSLGPSGRDTDTQYF.

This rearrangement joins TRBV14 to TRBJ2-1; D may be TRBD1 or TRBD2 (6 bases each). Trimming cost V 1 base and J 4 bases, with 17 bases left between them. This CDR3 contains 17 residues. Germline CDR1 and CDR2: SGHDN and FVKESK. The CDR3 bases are TGTGCCAGCAGCCAAGGGGGGGCACGGGTTTATTACAATGAGCAGTTCTTC. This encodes CASSQGGARVYYNEQFF.

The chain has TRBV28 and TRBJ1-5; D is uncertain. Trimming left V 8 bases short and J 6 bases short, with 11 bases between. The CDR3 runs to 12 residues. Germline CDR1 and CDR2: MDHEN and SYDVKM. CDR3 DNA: TGTGCCAGCGGGGAGGTGGGTCAGCCCCAGCATTTT. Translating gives CASGEVGQPQHF.